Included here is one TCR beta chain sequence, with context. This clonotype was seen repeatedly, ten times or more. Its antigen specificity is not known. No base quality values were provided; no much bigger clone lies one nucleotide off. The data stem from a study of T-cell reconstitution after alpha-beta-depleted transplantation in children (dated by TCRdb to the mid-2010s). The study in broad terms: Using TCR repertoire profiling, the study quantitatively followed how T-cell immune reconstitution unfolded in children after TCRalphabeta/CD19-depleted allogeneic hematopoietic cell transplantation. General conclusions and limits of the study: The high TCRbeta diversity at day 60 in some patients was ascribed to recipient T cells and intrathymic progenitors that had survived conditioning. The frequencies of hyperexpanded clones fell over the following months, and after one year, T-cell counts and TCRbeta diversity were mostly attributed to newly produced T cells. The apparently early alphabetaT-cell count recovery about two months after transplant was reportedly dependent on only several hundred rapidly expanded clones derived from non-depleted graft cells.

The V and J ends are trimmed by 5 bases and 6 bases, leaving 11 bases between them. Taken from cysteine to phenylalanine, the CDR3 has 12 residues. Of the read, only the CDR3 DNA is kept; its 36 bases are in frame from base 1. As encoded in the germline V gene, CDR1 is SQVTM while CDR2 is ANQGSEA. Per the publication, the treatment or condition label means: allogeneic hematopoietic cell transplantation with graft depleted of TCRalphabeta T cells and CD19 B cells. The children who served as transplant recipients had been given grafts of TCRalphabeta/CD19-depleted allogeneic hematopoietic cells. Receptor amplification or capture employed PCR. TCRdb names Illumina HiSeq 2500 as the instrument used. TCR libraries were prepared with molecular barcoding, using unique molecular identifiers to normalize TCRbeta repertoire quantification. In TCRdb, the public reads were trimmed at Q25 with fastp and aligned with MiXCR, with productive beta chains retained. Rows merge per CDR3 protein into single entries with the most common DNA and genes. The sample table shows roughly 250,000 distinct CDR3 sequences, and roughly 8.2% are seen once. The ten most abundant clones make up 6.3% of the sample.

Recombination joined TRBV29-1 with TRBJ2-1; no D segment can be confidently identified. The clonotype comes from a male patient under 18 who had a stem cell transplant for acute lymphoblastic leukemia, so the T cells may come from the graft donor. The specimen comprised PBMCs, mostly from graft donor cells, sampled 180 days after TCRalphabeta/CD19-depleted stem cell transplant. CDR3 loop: CSVKRRVNEQFF. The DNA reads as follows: TGCAGCGTTAAAAGAAGGGTCAATGAGCAGTTCTTC.